The subject of this entry is one TCR beta chain. One end of the junction is discordant with germline, which a read error may explain. Sequencing was performed with immunoSEQ multiplex PCR; in TCRdb, only in-frame clones are kept and a portion is missing. The data contain under 250,000 clones, about 86% of them seen just once; the ten biggest clones take up roughly 8.8%. The record originates from a study of blood T cell repertoires in COVID-19. Study at large: T cells, B-cell-depleted T cells, or PBMCs provided the cDNA or gDNA that served as material.

CDR1 SSHAT and CDR2 FNYEAQ come from the germline V gene (reference sequence). This CDR3 contains 16 residues. The V gene is TRBV7-7, the J gene TRBJ2-6; D is perhaps TRBD2 (5 bases). Sequenced material: peripheral blood. This TCR came from a man between 40 and 49 years old with active or convalescent COVID-19. CDR3 in amino acids: CASSSDYSSGANVLTF. The CDR3 nucleotides are TGTGCTAGCAGCTCCGACTACAGCTCTGGGGCCAACGTCCTGACTTTC. Based on the CDR3 plus reference TRBV7-7 and TRBJ2-6, the full variable domain is GAGVSQSPRYKVTKRGQDVTLRCDPISSHATLYWYQQALGQGPEFLTYFNYEAQPDKSGLPSDRFSAERPEGSISTLTIQRTEQRDSAMYRCASSSDYSSGANVLTFGAGSRLTVL.